This is a list of T cell receptor beta chains from one sample in a study of T cells after yellow fever vaccination. TCRdb independently ran MiXCR on the 5' RACE reads; one entry per CDR3 protein. The table records around 300,000 distinct CDR3 sequences, 3.5% to 4.5% of them present only once. This sample comprised PBMCs, obtained 15 days after the yellow fever booster vaccination. The receptors stem from a young man who received the YFV17D yellow fever vaccine. The CDR3 runs from the conserved cysteine through the conserved F or W. Each record gives: V gene, D gene, J gene, clone size, CDR3 DNA, CDR3 protein. The D gene is left open where the match is weak. Not all rows give a size; the values are once, few, many and, for expanded clones, a class.

TRBV6-2/TRBV6-3	.	TRBJ1-1	many	TGTGCCAGCAGCTCCGGGTATACTGAAGCTTTCTTT	CASSSGYTEAFF
TRBV5-1	.	TRBJ2-5	few	TGCGCCAGCAGCTATTTGACCAGCCAAGAGACCCAGTACTTC	CASSYLTSQETQYF
TRBV7-2	TRBD2	TRBJ2-1	many	TGTGCCAGCAGCCGGACTAGCGGGGGGGGTAATGAGCAGTTCTTC	CASSRTSGGGNEQFF
TRBV2	.	TRBJ1-4	once	TGTGCCAGCGCATATAGGGCTGAAAAACTGTTTTTT	CASAYRAEKLFF
TRBV4-3	.	TRBJ2-6	many	TGCGCCAGCAGCCAGGACAGTCCCTCTGGGGCCAACGTCCTGACTTTC	CASSQDSPSGANVLTF
TRBV4-2	TRBD1	TRBJ1-4	.	TGTGCCAGCAGCCACGGACGGACAGGGGGTGGGGAAAAACTGTTTTTT	CASSHGRTGGGEKLFF
TRBV7-2	.	TRBJ2-7	many	TGTGCCAGCAGCTTGTGGTCCCGACCGAGGGAGCAGTACTTC	CASSLWSRPREQYF
TRBV3-1	TRBD1	TRBJ1-2	.	TGTGCCAGCAGCCAAACCGGGACAGGGGGAGGCTACACCTTC	CASSQTGTGGGYTF
TRBV7-3	TRBD2	TRBJ2-1	many	TGTGCCAGCAGCTTAACTAGCGGGGAGAAGCAGTTCTTC	CASSLTSGEKQFF
TRBV7-2	.	TRBJ1-5	many	TGTGCCAGCAGCTTGAGTTATAGCAATCAGCCCCAGCATTTT	CASSLSYSNQPQHF
TRBV7-2	.	TRBJ1-2	many	TGTGCCAGCAGCTTATTCGAATCGGGTCCTACCTACACCTTC	CASSLFESGPTYTF
TRBV12-3/TRBV12-4	.	TRBJ1-3	many	TGTGCCAGCTATAAGACAGCCAGTTACTCTGGAAACACCATATATTTT	CASYKTASYSGNTIYF
TRBV4-2	TRBD1	TRBJ2-1	many	TGTGCCAGCAGCCAGGGAGGGACAGGGGTGAACAATGAGCAGTTCTTC	CASSQGGTGVNNEQFF
TRBV9	.	TRBJ2-2	few	TGTGCCAGCAGTTTGTCCGGGACGCCCCCGGGCACCGGGGAGCTGTTTTTT	CASSLSGTPPGTGELFF
TRBV4-1	.	TRBJ2-3	many	TGCGCCAGCAGCCAAGTCGGGGTGGGCACAGATACGCAGTATTTT	CASSQVGVGTDTQYF
TRBV19	.	TRBJ1-5	.	TGTGCCAGTGCAGGGGATCTGAATCAGCCCCAGCATTTT	CASAGDLNQPQHF
TRBV4-3	TRBD1	TRBJ1-2	few	TGCGCCAGCAGCCAAGTTAGGACAGGGGAAGGCTACACCTTC	CASSQVRTGEGYTF
TRBV20-1	TRBD2	TRBJ2-3	many	TGCAGTGCTTCTTCGACTAGCGGGTTAGATACGCAGTATTTT	CSASSTSGLDTQYF
TRBV15	.	TRBJ2-2	few	TGTGCCACCAGCAGGGACAGATACACCGGGGAGCTGTTTTTT	CATSRDRYTGELFF
TRBV7-9	TRBD2	TRBJ2-5	many	TGTGCCAGCAGCTTTGGGCTAGCGGGGGGTCAAGAGACCCAGTACTTC	CASSFGLAGGQETQYF
TRBV7-2	TRBD1	TRBJ2-7	many	TGTGCCAGCAGCGATTGGACAGGGAGCTCCTACGAGCAGTACTTC	CASSDWTGSSYEQYF
TRBV5-1	.	TRBJ2-4	many	TGCGCCAGCAGCTCAGGGCCTTCGAGAGAACGGGACATTCAGTACTTC	CASSSGPSRERDIQYF
TRBV12-3/TRBV12-4	.	TRBJ2-5	many	TGTGCCAGCCGATCCCAGTGGGAGACCCAGTACTTC	CASRSQWETQYF
TRBV4-2	.	TRBJ2-1	few	TGTGCCAGCAGCCAAGGTCGGCTAGCTCGGGGGTCCAACAATGAGCAGTTCTTC	CASSQGRLARGSNNEQFF
TRBV6-5	.	TRBJ1-2	.	TGTGCCAGCAGGGCACAAGACTATGGCTACACCTTC	CASRAQDYGYTF
TRBV27	TRBD1	TRBJ1-6	.	TGTGCCAGCAGTTTAACAGGGGGCTCCTATAATTCACCCCTCCACTTT	CASSLTGGSYNSPLHF
TRBV4-3	TRBD1	TRBJ2-3	many	TGCGCCAGCAGCCAAGATTGGTCAGGGGGCTATGATACGCAGTATTTT	CASSQDWSGGYDTQYF
TRBV7-2	.	TRBJ1-1	many	TGTGCCAGTCGCACACATTTCATGAACACTGAAGCTTTCTTT	CASRTHFMNTEAFF
TRBV7-8	.	TRBJ2-5	many	TGTGCCAGCAGCTTATCTGTTGGCGGGGATCAAGAGACCCAGTACTTC	CASSLSVGGDQETQYF
TRBV21-1	.	TRBJ1-1	few	TGTGCCAGCAGCAAAGGAAACAGGGAAAACACTGAAGCTTTCTTT	CASSKGNRENTEAFF
TRBV12-5	.	TRBJ1-1	few	TGTGCTAGTGGTTGGGGGGACACTGAAGCTTTCTTT	CASGWGDTEAFF
TRBV10-3	TRBD2	TRBJ2-1	many	TGTGCCACTTCGGGACTAGAGGTTGAGCAGTTCTTC	CATSGLEVEQFF
TRBV5-1	.	TRBJ2-3	.	TGCGCCAGCAGCGACCGGGACATGAGCTTCACAGATACGCAGTATTTT	CASSDRDMSFTDTQYF
TRBV6-6	.	TRBJ2-5	many	TGTGCCAGCAGTTCACGCGGAGGAGAGACCCAGTACTTC	CASSSRGGETQYF
TRBV7-2	TRBD2	TRBJ2-1	.	TGTGCCAGCAGCCCGGGACTAGTGCAGTTCTTC	CASSPGLVQFF
TRBV5-1	TRBD1	TRBJ2-2	many	TGCGCCAGCAGCTTTTTCGGACAGGGGACCGGGGAGCTGTTTTTT	CASSFFGQGTGELFF
TRBV9	.	TRBJ2-5	many	TGTGCCAGCAGCGTGAGGAGTCAGGCCCAGTACTTC	CASSVRSQAQYF
TRBV3-1	.	TRBJ1-1	many	TGTGCCAGCAGCCGACAGGTTCCCACTGAAGCTTTCTTT	CASSRQVPTEAFF
TRBV4-3	TRBD1	TRBJ1-6	many	TGCGCCAGCAGCCAGGGGGGACAGCCCTCCTATAATTCACCCCTCCACTTT	CASSQGGQPSYNSPLHF
TRBV20-1	.	TRBJ2-1	.	TGCAGTGTGTCACCATTCTCCTACAATGAGCAGTTCTTC	CSVSPFSYNEQFF
TRBV12-3/TRBV12-4	TRBD1	TRBJ2-3	many	TGTGCCGCCCGGACAGGGGGCACAGATACGCAGTATTTT	CAARTGGTDTQYF